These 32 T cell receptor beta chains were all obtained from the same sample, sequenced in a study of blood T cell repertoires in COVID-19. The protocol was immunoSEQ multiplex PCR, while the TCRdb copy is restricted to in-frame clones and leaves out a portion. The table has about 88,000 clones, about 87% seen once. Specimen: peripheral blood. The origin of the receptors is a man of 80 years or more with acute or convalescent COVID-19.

The CDR3 DNA follows: TGTGCCAGCACAGAAGGCGGACAGCCAAGCACAGATACGCAGTATTTT. Translated: CASTEGGQPSTDTQYF. V usage is TRBV2 and J usage is TRBJ2-3; TRBD1 is a possible D gene (6 bases). Deletions cut 7 bases from V and 0 bases from J, with 17 bases between. Germline CDR1 and CDR2: SNHLY and FYNNEI. The CDR3 runs to 16 residues.

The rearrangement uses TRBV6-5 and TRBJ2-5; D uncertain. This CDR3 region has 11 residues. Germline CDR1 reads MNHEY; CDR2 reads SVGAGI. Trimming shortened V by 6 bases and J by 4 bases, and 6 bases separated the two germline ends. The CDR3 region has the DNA TGTGCCAGCAGAGACTTAGAGACCCAGTACTTC. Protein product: CASRDLETQYF.

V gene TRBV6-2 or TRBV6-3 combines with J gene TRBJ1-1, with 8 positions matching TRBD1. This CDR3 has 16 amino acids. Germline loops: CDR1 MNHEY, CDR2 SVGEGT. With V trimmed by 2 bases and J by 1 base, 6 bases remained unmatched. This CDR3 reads CASSYRSGTGNTEAFF. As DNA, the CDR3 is TGTGCCAGCAGTTACCGATCCGGGACAGGGAACACTGAAGCTTTCTTT.

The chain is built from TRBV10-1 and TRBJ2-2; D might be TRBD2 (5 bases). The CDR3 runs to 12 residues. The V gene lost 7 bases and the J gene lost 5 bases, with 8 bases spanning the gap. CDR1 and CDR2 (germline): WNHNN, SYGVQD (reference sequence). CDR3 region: CASNRGTGELFF. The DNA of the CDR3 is TGCGCCAGCAACCGCGGGACCGGGGAGCTGTTTTTT.

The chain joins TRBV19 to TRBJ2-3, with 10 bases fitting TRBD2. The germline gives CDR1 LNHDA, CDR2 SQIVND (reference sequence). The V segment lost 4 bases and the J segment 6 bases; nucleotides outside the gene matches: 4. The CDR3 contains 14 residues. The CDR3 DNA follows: TGTGCCAGTAGTAGCTTTAGCGGGAGGGATACGCAGTATTTT. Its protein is CASSSFSGRDTQYF.

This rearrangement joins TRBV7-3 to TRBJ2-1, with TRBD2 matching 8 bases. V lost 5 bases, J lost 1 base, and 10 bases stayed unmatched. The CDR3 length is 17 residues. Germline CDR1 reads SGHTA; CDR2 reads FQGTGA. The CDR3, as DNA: TGTGCCAGCAGCAAAACGGGCGCGGGAGGATCCTACAATGAGCAGTTCTTC. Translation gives CASSKTGAGGSYNEQFF.

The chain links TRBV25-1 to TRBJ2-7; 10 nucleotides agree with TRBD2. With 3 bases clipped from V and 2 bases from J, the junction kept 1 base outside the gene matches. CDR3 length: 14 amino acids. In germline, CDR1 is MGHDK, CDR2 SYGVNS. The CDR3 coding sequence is TGTGCCAGCAGTGACAGCGGGAGGGCCTACGAGCAGTACTTC. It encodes CASSDSGRAYEQYF.

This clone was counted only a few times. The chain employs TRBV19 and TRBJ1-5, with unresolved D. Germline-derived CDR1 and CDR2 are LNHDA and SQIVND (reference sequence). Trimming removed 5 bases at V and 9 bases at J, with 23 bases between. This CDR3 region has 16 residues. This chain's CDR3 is CASSPLIDRGGGPQHF. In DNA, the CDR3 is TGTGCCAGTAGTCCTCTAATCGACCGTGGAGGAGGGCCCCAGCATTTT.

CDR3 protein: CASSSDRGASTDTQYF. Here the CDR3 DNA reads TGTGCCAGCAGTTCCGACAGGGGGGCTAGCACAGATACGCAGTATTTT. This sequence joins TRBV27 and TRBJ2-3; TRBD1 matches 9 bases. This CDR3 spans 16 amino acids. Germline-derived CDR1 and CDR2 are MNHEY and SMNVEV (reference sequence). V shed 4 bases and J 0 bases; nucleotides not matched to a gene: 5.

This CDR3 reads CASSSSGSSYEQYF. CDR3 DNA: TGTGCCAGCAGCTCCAGCGGGAGCTCCTACGAGCAGTACTTC. The gene calls are TRBV2 and TRBJ2-7; 8 bases fit TRBD2. Trimming cost V 6 bases and J 0 bases; bases outside gene matches: 4. Germline-derived CDR1 and CDR2 are SNHLY and FYNNEI. The CDR3 extends over 14 amino acids. The whole variable domain, filled in from reference TRBV2 and TRBJ2-7, reads EPEVTQTPSHQVTQMGQEVILRCVPISNHLYFYWYRQILGQKVEFLVSFYNNEISEKSEIFDDQFSVERPDGSNFTLKIRSTKLEDSAMYFCASSSSGSSYEQYFGPGTRLTVT.

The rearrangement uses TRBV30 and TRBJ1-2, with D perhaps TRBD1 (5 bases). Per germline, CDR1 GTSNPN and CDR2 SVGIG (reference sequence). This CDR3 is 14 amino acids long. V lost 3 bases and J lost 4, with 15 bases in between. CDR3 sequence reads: CAWSWGESGYGYTF. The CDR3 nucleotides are TGTGCCTGGAGCTGGGGGGAATCGGGCTATGGCTACACCTTC.

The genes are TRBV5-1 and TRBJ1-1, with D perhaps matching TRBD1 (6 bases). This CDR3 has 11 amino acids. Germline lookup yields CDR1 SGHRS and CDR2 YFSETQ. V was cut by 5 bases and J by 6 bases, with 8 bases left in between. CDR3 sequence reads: CASRQGSEAFF. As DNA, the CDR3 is TGCGCCAGCAGACAGGGTTCTGAAGCTTTCTTT.

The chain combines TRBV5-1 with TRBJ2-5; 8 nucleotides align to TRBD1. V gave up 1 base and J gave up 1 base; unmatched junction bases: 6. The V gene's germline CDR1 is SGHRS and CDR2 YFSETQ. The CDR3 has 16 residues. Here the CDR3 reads CASSLQVRGPQETQYF. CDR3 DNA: TGCGCCAGCAGCTTGCAAGTCAGGGGGCCCCAAGAGACCCAGTACTTC.

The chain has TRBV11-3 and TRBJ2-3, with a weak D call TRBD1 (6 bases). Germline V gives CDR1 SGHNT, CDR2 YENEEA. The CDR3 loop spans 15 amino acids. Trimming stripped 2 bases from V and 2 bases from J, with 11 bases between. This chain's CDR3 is CASSLQGLFTDTQYF. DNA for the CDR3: TGTGCCAGCAGCTTACAGGGGCTTTTCACAGATACGCAGTATTTT.

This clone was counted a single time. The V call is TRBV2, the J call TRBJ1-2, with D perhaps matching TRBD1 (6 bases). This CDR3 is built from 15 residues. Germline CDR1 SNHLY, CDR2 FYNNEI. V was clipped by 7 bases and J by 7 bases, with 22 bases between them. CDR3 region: CASKLRQEILGGYTF. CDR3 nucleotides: TGTGCCAGCAAACTCCGACAGGAGATCTTGGGTGGCTACACCTTC. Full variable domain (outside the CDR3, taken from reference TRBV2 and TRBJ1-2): EPEVTQTPSHQVTQMGQEVILRCVPISNHLYFYWYRQILGQKVEFLVSFYNNEISEKSEIFDDQFSVERPDGSNFTLKIRSTKLEDSAMYFCASKLRQEILGGYTFGSGTRLTVV.

CDR3 sequence: CASSYSFNYGYTF. In nucleotides, the CDR3 is TGTGCCAGCAGTTACAGCTTTAACTATGGCTACACCTTC. The J gene is TRBJ1-2, the V gene TRBV6-5, with D unclear. Germline values: CDR1 MNHEY, CDR2 SVGAGI. CDR3 length equals 13 residues. V lost 2 bases, J lost 1 base, and 5 bases lay in between.

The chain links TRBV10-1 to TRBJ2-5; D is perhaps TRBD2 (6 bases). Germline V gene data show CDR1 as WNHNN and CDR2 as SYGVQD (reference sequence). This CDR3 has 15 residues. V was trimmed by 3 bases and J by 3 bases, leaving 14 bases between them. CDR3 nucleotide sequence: TGCGCCAGCAGTGAACGGGGGTGGTCCGAAGAGACCCAGTACTTC. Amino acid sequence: CASSERGWSEETQYF.

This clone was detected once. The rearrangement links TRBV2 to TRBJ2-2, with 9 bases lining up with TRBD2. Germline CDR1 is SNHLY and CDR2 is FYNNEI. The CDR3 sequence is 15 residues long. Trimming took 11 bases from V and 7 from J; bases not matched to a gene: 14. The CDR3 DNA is TGTGCCGCGGGAGGGGCGGCAATTCAGGTCGGGGAGCTGTTTTTT. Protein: CAAGGAAIQVGELFF.

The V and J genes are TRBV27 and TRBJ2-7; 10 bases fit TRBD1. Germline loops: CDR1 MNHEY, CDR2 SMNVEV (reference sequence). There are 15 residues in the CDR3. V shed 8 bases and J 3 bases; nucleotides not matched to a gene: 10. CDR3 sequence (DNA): TGTGCCAGCGCCGTGACAGGGGGCCACGGCTACGAGCAGTACTTC. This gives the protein CASAVTGGHGYEQYF.

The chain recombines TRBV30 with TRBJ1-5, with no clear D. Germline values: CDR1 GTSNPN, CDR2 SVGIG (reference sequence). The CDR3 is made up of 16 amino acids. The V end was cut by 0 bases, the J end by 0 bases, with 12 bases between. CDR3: CAWSVGEGPSNQPQHF. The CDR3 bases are TGTGCCTGGAGTGTCGGCGAGGGCCCTAGCAATCAGCCCCAGCATTTT.

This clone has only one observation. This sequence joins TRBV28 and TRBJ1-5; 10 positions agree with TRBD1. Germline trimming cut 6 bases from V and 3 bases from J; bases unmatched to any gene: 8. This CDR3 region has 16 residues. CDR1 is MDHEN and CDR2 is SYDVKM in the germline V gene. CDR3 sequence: CASRDDGTGDNQPQHF. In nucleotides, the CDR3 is TGTGCCAGCAGGGATGACGGGACAGGGGACAATCAGCCCCAGCATTTT.

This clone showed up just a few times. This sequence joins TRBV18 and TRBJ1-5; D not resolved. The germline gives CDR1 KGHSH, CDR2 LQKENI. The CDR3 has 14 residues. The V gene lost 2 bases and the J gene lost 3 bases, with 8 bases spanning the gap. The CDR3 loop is CASSPMEDNQPQHF. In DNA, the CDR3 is TGTGCCAGCTCACCAATGGAGGACAATCAGCCCCAGCATTTT.

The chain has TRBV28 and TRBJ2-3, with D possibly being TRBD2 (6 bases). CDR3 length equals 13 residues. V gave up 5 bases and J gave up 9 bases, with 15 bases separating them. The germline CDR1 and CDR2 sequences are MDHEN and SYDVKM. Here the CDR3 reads CASSAPSVRTQYF. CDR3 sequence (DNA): TGTGCCAGCAGTGCCCCTAGCGTCCGAACGCAGTATTTT.

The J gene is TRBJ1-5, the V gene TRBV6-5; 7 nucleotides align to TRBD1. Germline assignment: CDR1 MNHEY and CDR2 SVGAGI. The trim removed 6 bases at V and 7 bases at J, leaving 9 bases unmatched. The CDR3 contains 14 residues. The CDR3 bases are TGTGCCAGCAGCCAAGGACAGGCCCGGCAGCCCCAGCATTTT. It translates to CASSQGQARQPQHF.

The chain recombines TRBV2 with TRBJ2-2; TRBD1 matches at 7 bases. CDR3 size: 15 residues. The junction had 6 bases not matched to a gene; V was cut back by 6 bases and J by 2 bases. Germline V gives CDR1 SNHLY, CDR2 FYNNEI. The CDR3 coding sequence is TGTGCCAGCAGGGACAGGATGGTAAACACCGGGGAGCTGTTTTTT. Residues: CASRDRMVNTGELFF.

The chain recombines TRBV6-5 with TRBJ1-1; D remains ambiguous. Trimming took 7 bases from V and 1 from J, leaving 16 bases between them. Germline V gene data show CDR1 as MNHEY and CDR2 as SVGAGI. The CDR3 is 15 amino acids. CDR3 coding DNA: TGTGCCAGCACTGCCGGGGATTTGGGGAACACTGAAGCTTTCTTT. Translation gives CASTAGDLGNTEAFF.

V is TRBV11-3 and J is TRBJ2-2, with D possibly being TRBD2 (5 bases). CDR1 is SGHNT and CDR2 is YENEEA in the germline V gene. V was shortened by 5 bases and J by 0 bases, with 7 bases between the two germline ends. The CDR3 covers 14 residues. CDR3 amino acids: CASSPGTNTGELFF. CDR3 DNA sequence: TGTGCCAGCAGCCCGGGAACGAACACCGGGGAGCTGTTTTTT.

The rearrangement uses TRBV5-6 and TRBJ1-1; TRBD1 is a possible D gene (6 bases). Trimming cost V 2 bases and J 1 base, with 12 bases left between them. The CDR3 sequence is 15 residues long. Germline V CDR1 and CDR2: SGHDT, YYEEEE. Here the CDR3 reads CASSFRGRWNTEAFF. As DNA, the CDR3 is TGTGCCAGCAGCTTCAGGGGCAGATGGAACACTGAAGCTTTCTTT.

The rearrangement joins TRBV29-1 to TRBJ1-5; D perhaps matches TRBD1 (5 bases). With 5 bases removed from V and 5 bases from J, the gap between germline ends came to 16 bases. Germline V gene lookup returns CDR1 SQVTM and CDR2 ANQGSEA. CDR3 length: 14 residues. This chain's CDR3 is CSVTRQGVHQPQHF. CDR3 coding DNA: TGCAGCGTTACACGGCAGGGCGTTCATCAGCCCCAGCATTTT.

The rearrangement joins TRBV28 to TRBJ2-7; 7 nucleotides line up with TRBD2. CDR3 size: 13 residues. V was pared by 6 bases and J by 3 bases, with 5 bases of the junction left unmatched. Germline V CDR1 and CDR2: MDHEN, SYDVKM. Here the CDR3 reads CASSPPSGYEQYF. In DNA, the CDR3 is TGTGCCAGCAGCCCCCCTAGCGGCTACGAGCAGTACTTC.

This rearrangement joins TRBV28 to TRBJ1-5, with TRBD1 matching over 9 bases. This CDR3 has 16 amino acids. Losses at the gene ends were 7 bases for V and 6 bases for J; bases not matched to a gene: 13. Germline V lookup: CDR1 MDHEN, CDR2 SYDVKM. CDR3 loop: CASTTGGSGVGQPQHF. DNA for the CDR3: TGTGCCAGCACCACAGGGGGCTCGGGGGTCGGTCAGCCCCAGCATTTT.

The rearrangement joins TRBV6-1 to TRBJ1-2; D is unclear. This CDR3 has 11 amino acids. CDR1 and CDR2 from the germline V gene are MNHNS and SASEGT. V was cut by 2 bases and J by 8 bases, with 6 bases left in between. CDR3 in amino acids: CASSEQRGYTF. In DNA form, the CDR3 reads TGTGCCAGCAGTGAACAGAGGGGCTACACCTTC.